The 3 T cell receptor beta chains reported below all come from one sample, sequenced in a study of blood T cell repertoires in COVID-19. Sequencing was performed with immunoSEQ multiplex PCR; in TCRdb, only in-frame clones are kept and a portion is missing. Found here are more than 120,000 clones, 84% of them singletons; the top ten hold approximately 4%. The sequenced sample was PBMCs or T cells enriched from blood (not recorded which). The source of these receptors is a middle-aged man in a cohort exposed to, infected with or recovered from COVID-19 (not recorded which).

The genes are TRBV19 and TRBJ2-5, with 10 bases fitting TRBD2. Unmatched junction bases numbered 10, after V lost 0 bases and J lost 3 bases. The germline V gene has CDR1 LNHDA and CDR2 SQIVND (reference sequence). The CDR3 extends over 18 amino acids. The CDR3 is CASSIDPSSTSGEETQYF. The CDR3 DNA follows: TGTGCCAGTAGTATAGATCCATCTTCAACTAGCGGGGAAGAGACCCAGTACTTC.

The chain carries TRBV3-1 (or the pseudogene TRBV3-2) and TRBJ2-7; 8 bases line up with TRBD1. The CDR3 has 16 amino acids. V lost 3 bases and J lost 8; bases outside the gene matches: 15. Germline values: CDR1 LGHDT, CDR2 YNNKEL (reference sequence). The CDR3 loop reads CASSHSGRQGARQQYF. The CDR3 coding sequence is TGTGCCAGCAGCCACTCAGGTAGGCAGGGGGCGAGGCAGCAGTACTTC.

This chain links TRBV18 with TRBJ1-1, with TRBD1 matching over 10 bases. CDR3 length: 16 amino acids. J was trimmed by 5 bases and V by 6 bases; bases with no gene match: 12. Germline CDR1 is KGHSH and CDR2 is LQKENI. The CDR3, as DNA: TGTGCCAGCTCTCTTGGACAGGGGGTGGGAAGGACTGAAGCTTTCTTT. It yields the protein CASSLGQGVGRTEAFF. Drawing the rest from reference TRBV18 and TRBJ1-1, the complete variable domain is NAGVMQNPRHLVRRRGQEARLRCSPMKGHSHVYWYRQLPEEGLKFMVYLQKENIIDESGMPKERFSAEFPKEGPSILRIQQVVRGDSAAYFCASSLGQGVGRTEAFFGQGTRLTVV.